What follows are 25 T cell receptor beta chains derived from one specimen sequenced in a study of T cell responses to AZD1222 COVID-19 vaccine. Profiled with immunoSEQ multiplex PCR; TCRdb holds only in-frame clones, not every one. Here the sample spans some 170,000 clones, just under 95% being singletons. The sample here was peripheral blood, taken 28 days after the second dose of the MenACWY control vaccine. The origin of the receptors is an adult who received the MenACWY meningococcal vaccine as a control.

This clone has just a few counts. V usage is TRBV15 and J usage is TRBJ1-4; TRBD1 might be the D (6 bases). This CDR3 has 15 amino acids. The V end lost 1 base, the J end lost 12 bases, and 18 bases lay between the germline ends. Germline loops: CDR1 LNHNV, CDR2 YYDKDF (reference sequence). DNA for the CDR3: TGTGCCACCAGCAGAGGAGGGACCACCCAGGGGCAACTGTTTTTT. Translated: CATSRGGTTQGQLFF.

This clone showed up just once. V and J are TRBV28 and TRBJ2-7, with D perhaps given as TRBD1 or TRBD2 (5 bases each). Germline V lookup: CDR1 MDHEN, CDR2 SYDVKM. The CDR3 has 14 amino acids. Trimming shortened V by 3 bases and J by 2 bases, and 11 bases separated the two germline ends. In DNA form, the CDR3 reads TGTGCCAGCAGTTTTGGGGGTACCACCTACGAGCAGTACTTC. Translated, it gives CASSFGGTTYEQYF.

The chain joins TRBV18 to TRBJ1-5, with D perhaps TRBD1 (5 bases). Germline V CDR1 and CDR2: KGHSH, LQKENI. The CDR3 runs to 15 residues. V was cut by 2 bases and J by 3 bases, with 11 bases left in between. For the CDR3, the DNA is TGTGCCAGCTCACCAGGGGCAAGACTCAATCAGCCCCAGCATTTT. Amino acids: CASSPGARLNQPQHF.

This chain uses TRBV5-6 with TRBJ2-7; TRBD1 aligns across 8 bases. In germline, CDR1 is SGHDT, CDR2 YYEEEE. Trimming at V came to 2 bases and at J to 4 bases, leaving 8 bases not matched to a gene. CDR3 length: 15 amino acids. The CDR3 reads CASSLGQGGPYEQYF. For the CDR3, the DNA is TGTGCCAGCAGCTTAGGACAGGGAGGTCCGTACGAGCAGTACTTC.

About this clone itself: Within the sample, other DNA sequences also encode this same CDR3. The chain links TRBV3-1 (or the pseudogene TRBV3-2) to TRBJ2-3; D remains ambiguous. The CDR3 spans 12 residues. CDR1 is LGHDT, CDR2 YNNKEL, per germline (reference sequence). Trimming removed 1 base at V and 3 bases at J, with 2 bases between. DNA for the CDR3: TGTGCCAGCAGCCAAGTAACAGATACGCAGTATTTT. Protein product: CASSQVTDTQYF.

CDR3 coding DNA: TGTGCCAGCAGCTGGAGCGGGCTGAGGGAGACCCAGTACTTC. Its translation: CASSWSGLRETQYF. The gene calls are TRBV7-2 and TRBJ2-5; TRBD2 is a possible D gene (6 bases). Deletions cut 4 bases from V and 5 bases from J, with 14 bases between. The germline V gene has CDR1 SGHTA and CDR2 FQGNSA. CDR3 size: 14 residues. The whole variable domain, filled in from reference TRBV7-2 and TRBJ2-5, reads GAGVSQSPSNKVTEKGKDVELRCDPISGHTALYWYRQSLGQGLEFLIYFQGNSAPDKSGLPSDRFSAERTGGSVSTLTIQRTQQEDSAVYLCASSWSGLRETQYFGPGTRLLVL.

The genes are TRBV12-5 and TRBJ1-2, with D tentatively TRBD1 (5 bases). CDR1 is LGHNT and CDR2 is FRNRAP in the germline V gene. Trimming removed 6 bases at V and 1 base at J, with 15 bases between. The CDR3 is made up of 15 amino acids. CDR3 in amino acids: CASGGDGTFNYGYTF. CDR3 bases: TGTGCTAGTGGGGGGGACGGTACGTTTAACTATGGCTACACCTTC.

The V call is TRBV18, the J call TRBJ1-1; possibly TRBD1 for D (5 bases). V shed 3 bases and J shed 4 bases, with 18 bases lying between them. This CDR3 has 16 amino acids. CDR1 is KGHSH and CDR2 is LQKENI in the germline V gene. CDR3 protein: CASSPTLGGVATEAFF. The CDR3 DNA reads TGTGCCAGCTCACCCACCCTGGGGGGAGTAGCCACTGAAGCTTTCTTT.

The V and J genes are TRBV19 and TRBJ1-1; D gene ambiguous. The CDR3 length is 15 residues. V lost 3 bases, J lost 1 base, and 12 bases lay in between. Germline V gene data show CDR1 as LNHDA and CDR2 as SQIVND (reference sequence). CDR3: CASSIPSEGNTEAFF. The CDR3 DNA reads as TGTGCCAGTAGTATCCCTTCGGAGGGGAACACTGAAGCTTTCTTT.

V gene TRBV7-2 combines with J gene TRBJ1-3, with D hard to call. The CDR3 runs to 15 residues. The germline V gene has CDR1 SGHTA and CDR2 FQGNSA. Trimming pared 1 base from V and 1 base from J, leaving 8 bases between. The CDR3 loop reads CASSLVSSSGNTIYF. CDR3 DNA: TGTGCCAGCAGCTTAGTTAGTAGTTCTGGAAACACCATATATTTT.

The CDR3 reads CASSTPGQNNEKLFF. The CDR3 DNA is TGTGCCAGCAGCACCCCGGGACAAAACAATGAAAAACTGTTTTTT. V and J are TRBV7-8 and TRBJ1-4; TRBD1 might be the D (6 bases). Per the germline V gene, CDR1 is SGHVS and CDR2 is FQNEAQ. V was trimmed by 5 bases and J by 5 bases, leaving 15 bases between them. The CDR3 runs 15 residues.

The CDR3 region has the DNA TGTGCCAGTAACGGGGGACGAACAAGTAGCACTGAAGCTTTCTTT. Translating gives CASNGGRTSSTEAFF. The gene calls are TRBV19 and TRBJ1-1; D may be TRBD1 (5 bases). Germline V gives CDR1 LNHDA, CDR2 SQIVND (reference sequence). V was clipped by 7 bases and J by 4 bases, with 19 bases between them. CDR3 size: 15 residues.

V gene TRBV5-1 combines with J gene TRBJ1-4; 8 bases match TRBD1. The germline gives CDR1 SGHRS, CDR2 YFSETQ. V lost 3 bases and J lost 8; bases outside the gene matches: 9. CDR3 size: 15 residues. CDR3 residues: CASSWQGAVGEKLFF. In DNA form, the CDR3 reads TGCGCCAGCAGCTGGCAGGGGGCAGTTGGAGAAAAACTGTTTTTT.

The rearrangement joins TRBV6-5 to TRBJ1-5, with 9 bases identical to TRBD1. The CDR3 is 15 residues long. CDR1 is MNHEY, CDR2 SVGAGI, per germline. The V gene end was trimmed by 5 bases and the J gene end by 3 bases; junction bases not matched to a gene: 5. In DNA, the CDR3 is TGTGCCAGCAGTAGCGGGACAGGGCACAATCAGCCCCAGCATTTT. The encoded protein is CASSSGTGHNQPQHF.

The chain has TRBV19 and TRBJ1-2; D call uncertain. Germline V lookup: CDR1 LNHDA, CDR2 SQIVND (reference sequence). With 2 bases removed from V and 8 bases from J, the gap between germline ends came to 12 bases. This CDR3 comprises 13 residues. The DNA for the CDR3 is TGTGCCAGTAGTATATCCTCAACTGGGGGCTACACCTTC. The encoded protein is CASSISSTGGYTF.

V and J are TRBV19 and TRBJ2-1, with a possible D match to TRBD2 (6 bases). Deletions cut 10 bases from V and 7 bases from J, with 14 bases between. The germline V gene encodes CDR1 LNHDA and CDR2 SQIVND (reference sequence). CDR3 length: 12 amino acids. The CDR3 bases are TGTGCCACTCGGGCGCGGGGAAATGAGCAGTTCTTC. It encodes CATRARGNEQFF. The entire variable domain, with the rest obtained from reference TRBV19 and TRBJ2-1, is as follows: DGGITQSPKYLFRKEGQNVTLSCEQNLNHDAMYWYRQDPGQGLRLIYYSQIVNDFQKGDIAEGYSVSREKKESFPLTVTSAQKNPTAFYLCATRARGNEQFFGPGTRLTVL.

The chain links TRBV7-2 to TRBJ1-5, with a tentative D call TRBD1 (6 bases). The ends were cut back, 1 base at V and 7 bases at J, with 11 bases in the middle. Germline CDR1 SGHTA, CDR2 FQGNSA. This CDR3 contains 14 residues. The CDR3 bases are TGTGCCAGCAGCTTAGTGCAGGGGAGGCAGCCCCAGCATTTT. It yields the protein CASSLVQGRQPQHF. The entire variable domain, with the rest obtained from reference TRBV7-2 and TRBJ1-5, is as follows: GAGVSQSPSNKVTEKGKDVELRCDPISGHTALYWYRQSLGQGLEFLIYFQGNSAPDKSGLPSDRFSAERTGGSVSTLTIQRTQQEDSAVYLCASSLVQGRQPQHFGDGTRLSIL.

CDR3: CAWRVGPNTEAFF. For the CDR3, the DNA is TGTGCCTGGAGGGTGGGACCGAACACTGAAGCTTTCTTT. The chain employs TRBV30 and TRBJ1-1; TRBD1 is a possible D gene (5 bases). This CDR3 is 13 amino acids long. V dropped 3 bases and J dropped 1 base, with 9 bases sitting between them. Germline V gene lookup returns CDR1 GTSNPN and CDR2 SVGIG (reference sequence).

This chain connects TRBV28 to TRBJ1-2; the match to TRBD1 covers 12 bases. The CDR3 extends over 17 amino acids. Germline CDR1 reads MDHEN; CDR2 reads SYDVKM. V trimming: 4 bases; J trimming: 6 bases; junction bases outside the gene matches: 12. CDR3 coding DNA: TGTGCCAGCAGTTCGGGGGGGACAGGGGGCCCTCGTAATGGCTACACCTTC. Its protein product is CASSSGGTGGPRNGYTF.

J is TRBJ2-2 and V is TRBV19; the D is unclear. The V gene's germline CDR1 is LNHDA and CDR2 SQIVND (reference sequence). The CDR3 sequence is 13 residues long. V was trimmed by 3 bases and J by 7 bases, leaving 9 bases between them. CDR3 DNA: TGTGCCAGTAGTATGATGGCCAGCGGGGAGCTGTTTTTT. It yields the protein CASSMMASGELFF.

The J gene is TRBJ1-1, the V gene TRBV25-1, with 9 positions matching TRBD1. In germline, CDR1 is MGHDK, CDR2 SYGVNS. Trimming cost V 4 bases and J 7 bases; bases outside gene matches: 4. There are 13 residues in the CDR3. The DNA for the CDR3 is TGTGCCAGCAGTGCCCGGGACAGGGTTGAAGCTTTCTTT. Translating it yields CASSARDRVEAFF.

The sample holds one count of this clone. The rearrangement uses TRBV18 and TRBJ1-1; a possible D gene is TRBD1 (5 bases). There are 17 residues in the CDR3. Germline V gives CDR1 KGHSH, CDR2 LQKENI. V was trimmed by 6 bases and J by 4 bases, leaving 24 bases between them. Here the CDR3 DNA reads TGTGCCAGCTCCCAGCAGGGTGGGGCAGGGTCCGCCACTGAAGCTTTCTTT. This gives the protein CASSQQGGAGSATEAFF.

The chain employs TRBV5-1 and TRBJ1-6, with TRBD1 matching over 10 bases. In germline, CDR1 is SGHRS, CDR2 YFSETQ. This CDR3 contains 15 residues. The V and J ends lost 0 bases and 9 bases, in that order; junction bases with no gene match: 3. CDR3 nucleotides: TGCGCCAGCAGCTTGGGGGGACAGGGGCTTTCACCCCTCCACTTT. As protein: CASSLGGQGLSPLHF.

V usage is TRBV28 and J usage is TRBJ2-3; 8 positions match TRBD1. This CDR3 is 16 amino acids long. CDR1 is MDHEN, CDR2 SYDVKM, per germline. V trimming: 4 bases; J trimming: 1 base; junction bases outside the gene matches: 7. The CDR3 region is CASSSAGQGGTDTQYF. The CDR3 nucleotides are TGTGCCAGCAGTTCGGCCGGACAGGGAGGCACAGATACGCAGTATTTT.

The chain is built from TRBV3-1 (or the pseudogene TRBV3-2) and TRBJ1-6, with D perhaps matching TRBD1 (6 bases). The CDR3 contains 15 residues. Germline CDR1 is LGHDT and CDR2 is YNNKEL (reference sequence). The V and J ends lost 4 bases and 7 bases respectively, with 14 bases between them. The CDR3: CASSRPGARNSPLHF. The DNA of the CDR3 is TGTGCCAGCAGCCGACCAGGGGCTCGAAATTCACCCCTCCACTTT.